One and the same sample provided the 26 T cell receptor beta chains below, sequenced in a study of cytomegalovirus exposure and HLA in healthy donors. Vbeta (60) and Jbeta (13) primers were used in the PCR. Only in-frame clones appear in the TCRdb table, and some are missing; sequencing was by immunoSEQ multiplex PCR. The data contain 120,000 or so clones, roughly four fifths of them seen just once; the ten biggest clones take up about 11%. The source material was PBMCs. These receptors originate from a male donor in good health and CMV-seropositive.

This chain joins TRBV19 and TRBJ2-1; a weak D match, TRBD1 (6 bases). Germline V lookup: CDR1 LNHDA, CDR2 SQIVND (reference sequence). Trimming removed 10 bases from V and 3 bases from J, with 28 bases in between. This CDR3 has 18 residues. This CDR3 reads CATTDIGPSGDLYNEQFF. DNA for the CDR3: TGTGCCACCACAGACATTGGACCCTCAGGGGATCTCTACAATGAGCAGTTCTTC.

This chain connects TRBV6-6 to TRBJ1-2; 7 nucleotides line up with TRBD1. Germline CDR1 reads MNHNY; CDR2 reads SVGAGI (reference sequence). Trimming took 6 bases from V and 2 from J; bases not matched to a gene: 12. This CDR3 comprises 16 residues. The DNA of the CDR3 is TGTGCCAGCAGCCACGGACACACGACAGGGAACTATGGCTACACCTTC. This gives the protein CASSHGHTTGNYGYTF.

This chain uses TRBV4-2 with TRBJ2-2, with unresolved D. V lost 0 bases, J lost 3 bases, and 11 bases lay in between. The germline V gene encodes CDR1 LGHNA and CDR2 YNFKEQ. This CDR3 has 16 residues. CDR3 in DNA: TGTGCCAGCAGCCAAGAATGGAGTTCCGACACCGGGGAGCTGTTTTTT. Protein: CASSQEWSSDTGELFF.

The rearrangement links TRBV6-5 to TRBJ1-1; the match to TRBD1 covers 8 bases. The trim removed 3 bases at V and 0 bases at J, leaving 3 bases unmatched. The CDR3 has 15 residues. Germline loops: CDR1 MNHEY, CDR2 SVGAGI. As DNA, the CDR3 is TGTGCCAGCAGTTATGGGACAGGCCTGAACACTGAAGCTTTCTTT. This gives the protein CASSYGTGLNTEAFF.

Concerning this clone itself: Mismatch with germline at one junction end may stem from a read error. CDR3 DNA sequence: TGTGCCAGCAGCTTTCGGGGGACCTCCTCCGAGCAGTACTTC. Residues: CASSFRGTSSEQYF. The V gene is TRBV11-2, the J gene TRBJ2-7, with D possibly matching TRBD2 (6 bases). The CDR3 is 14 amino acids. Germline V gene sequence: CDR1 SGHAT, CDR2 FQNNGV.

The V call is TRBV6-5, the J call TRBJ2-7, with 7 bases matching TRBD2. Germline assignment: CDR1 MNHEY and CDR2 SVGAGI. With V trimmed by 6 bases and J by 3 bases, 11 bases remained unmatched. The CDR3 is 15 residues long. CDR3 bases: TGTGCCAGCAGAACGGGGGGTCAGGGAATCTACGAGCAGTACTTC. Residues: CASRTGGQGIYEQYF.

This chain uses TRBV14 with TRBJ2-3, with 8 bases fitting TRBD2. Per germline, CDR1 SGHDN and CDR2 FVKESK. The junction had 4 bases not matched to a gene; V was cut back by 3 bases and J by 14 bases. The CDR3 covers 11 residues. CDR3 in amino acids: CASSQGLGRYF. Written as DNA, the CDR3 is TGTGCCAGCAGCCAGGGACTAGGAAGGTATTTT.

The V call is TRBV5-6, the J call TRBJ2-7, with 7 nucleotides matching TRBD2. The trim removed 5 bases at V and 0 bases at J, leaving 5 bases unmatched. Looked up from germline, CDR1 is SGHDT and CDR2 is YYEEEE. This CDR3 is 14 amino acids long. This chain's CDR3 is CASSFRDYSYEQYF. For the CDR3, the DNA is TGTGCCAGCAGTTTCCGGGACTACTCCTACGAGCAGTACTTC.

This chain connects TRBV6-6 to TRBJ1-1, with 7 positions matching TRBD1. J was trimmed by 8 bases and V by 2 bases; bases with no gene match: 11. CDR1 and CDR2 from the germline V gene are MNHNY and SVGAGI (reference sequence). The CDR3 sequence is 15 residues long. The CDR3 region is CASSYPGGGLGEAFF. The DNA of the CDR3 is TGTGCCAGCAGTTACCCGGGAGGGGGCTTAGGGGAAGCTTTCTTT.

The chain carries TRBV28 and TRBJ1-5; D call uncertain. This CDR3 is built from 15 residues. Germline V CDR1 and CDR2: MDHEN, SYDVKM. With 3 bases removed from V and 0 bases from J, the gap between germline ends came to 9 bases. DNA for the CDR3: TGTGCCAGCAGTTTCAGCGCGTATAGCAATCAGCCCCAGCATTTT. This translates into CASSFSAYSNQPQHF.

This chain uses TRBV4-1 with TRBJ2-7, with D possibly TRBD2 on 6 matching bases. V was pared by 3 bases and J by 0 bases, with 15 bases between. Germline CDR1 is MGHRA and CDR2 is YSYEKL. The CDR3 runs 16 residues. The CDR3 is CASSQNSGTPSYEQYF. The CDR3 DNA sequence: TGCGCCAGCAGCCAGAATAGCGGAACGCCCTCCTACGAGCAGTACTTC.

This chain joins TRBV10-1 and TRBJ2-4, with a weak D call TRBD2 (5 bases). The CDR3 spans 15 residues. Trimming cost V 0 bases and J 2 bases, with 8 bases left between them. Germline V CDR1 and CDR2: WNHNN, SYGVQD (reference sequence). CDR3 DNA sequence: TGCGCCAGCAGTGAGTCCGGGGAGACCAAAAACATTCAGTACTTC. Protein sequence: CASSESGETKNIQYF.

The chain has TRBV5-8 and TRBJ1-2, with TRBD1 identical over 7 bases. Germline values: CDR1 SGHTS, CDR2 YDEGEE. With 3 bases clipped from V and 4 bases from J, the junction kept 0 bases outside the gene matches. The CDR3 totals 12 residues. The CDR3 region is CASSWDSYGYTF. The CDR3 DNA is TGTGCCAGCAGCTGGGACAGCTATGGCTACACCTTC.

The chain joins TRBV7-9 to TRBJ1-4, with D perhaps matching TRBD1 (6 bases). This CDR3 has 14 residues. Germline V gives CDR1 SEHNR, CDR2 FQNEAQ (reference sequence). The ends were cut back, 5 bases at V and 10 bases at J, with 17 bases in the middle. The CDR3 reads CASSPGTQGGKLFF. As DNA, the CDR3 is TGTGCCAGCAGCCCCGGGACCCAAGGGGGAAAACTGTTTTTT.

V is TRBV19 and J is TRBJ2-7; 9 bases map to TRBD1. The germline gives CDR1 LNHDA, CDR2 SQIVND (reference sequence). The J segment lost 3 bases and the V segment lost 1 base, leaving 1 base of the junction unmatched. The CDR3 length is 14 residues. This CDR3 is CASSIGTGDYEQYF. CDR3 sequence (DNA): TGTGCCAGTAGTATAGGGACAGGGGACTACGAGCAGTACTTC.

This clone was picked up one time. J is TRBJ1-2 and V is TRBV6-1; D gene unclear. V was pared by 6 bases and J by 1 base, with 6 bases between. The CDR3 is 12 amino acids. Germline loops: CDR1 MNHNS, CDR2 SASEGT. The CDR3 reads CASRNSNYGYTF. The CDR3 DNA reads TGTGCCAGCAGGAACAGTAACTATGGCTACACCTTC.

CDR3 bases: TGTGCCAGCAGCTTGGGGGTCCGACAGCAAGAGACCCAGTACTTC. Protein: CASSLGVRQQETQYF. J is TRBJ2-5 and V is TRBV5-4; D perhaps matches TRBD1 (5 bases). CDR3 length equals 15 residues. Trimming removed 0 bases from V and 2 bases from J, with 11 bases in between. The germline V gene encodes CDR1 SGHNT and CDR2 YYREEE (reference sequence). Full variable domain (outside the CDR3, taken from reference TRBV5-4 and TRBJ2-5): ETGVTQSPTHLIKTRGQQVTLRCSSQSGHNTVSWYQQALGQGPQFIFQYYREEENGRGNFPPRFSGLQFPNYSSELNVNALELDDSALYLCASSLGVRQQETQYFGPGTRLLVL.

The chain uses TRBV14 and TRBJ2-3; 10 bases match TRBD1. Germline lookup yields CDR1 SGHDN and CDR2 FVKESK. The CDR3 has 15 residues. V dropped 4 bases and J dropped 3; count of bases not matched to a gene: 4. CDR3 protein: CASSLGTGVTDTQYF. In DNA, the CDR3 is TGTGCCAGCAGCCTTGGGACAGGGGTGACAGATACGCAGTATTTT.

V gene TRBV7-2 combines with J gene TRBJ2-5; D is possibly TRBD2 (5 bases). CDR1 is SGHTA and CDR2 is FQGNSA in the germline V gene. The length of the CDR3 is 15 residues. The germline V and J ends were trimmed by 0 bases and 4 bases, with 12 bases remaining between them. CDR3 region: CASSLAMAGGETQYF. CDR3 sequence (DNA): TGTGCCAGCAGCTTAGCCATGGCAGGAGGAGAGACCCAGTACTTC. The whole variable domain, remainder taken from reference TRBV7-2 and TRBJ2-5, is GAGVSQSPSNKVTEKGKDVELRCDPISGHTALYWYRQSLGQGLEFLIYFQGNSAPDKSGLPSDRFSAERTGGSVSTLTIQRTQQEDSAVYLCASSLAMAGGETQYFGPGTRLLVL.

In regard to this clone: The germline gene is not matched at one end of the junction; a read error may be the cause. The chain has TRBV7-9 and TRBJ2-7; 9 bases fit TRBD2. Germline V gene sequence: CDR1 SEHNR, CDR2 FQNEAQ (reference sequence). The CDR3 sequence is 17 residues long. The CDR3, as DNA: TGTTCCAGCAGCCCCACGGGGTGGCGAGCGGGAGGCTACGAGCAGTACTTC. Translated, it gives CSSSPTGWRAGGYEQYF.

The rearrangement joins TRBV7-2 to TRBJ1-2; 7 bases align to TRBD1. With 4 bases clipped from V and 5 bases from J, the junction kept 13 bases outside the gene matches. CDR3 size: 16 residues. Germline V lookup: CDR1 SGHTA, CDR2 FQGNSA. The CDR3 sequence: CASSSMMRGRTYGYTF. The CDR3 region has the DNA TGTGCCAGCAGCTCCATGATGAGGGGGCGGACATATGGCTACACCTTC.

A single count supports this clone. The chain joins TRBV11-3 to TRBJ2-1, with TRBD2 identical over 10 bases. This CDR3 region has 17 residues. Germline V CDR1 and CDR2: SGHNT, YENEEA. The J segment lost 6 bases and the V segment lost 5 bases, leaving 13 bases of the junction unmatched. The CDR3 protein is CASSPPSSGREGNEQFF. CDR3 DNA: TGTGCCAGCAGCCCCCCCTCTAGCGGGAGAGAAGGCAATGAGCAGTTCTTC.

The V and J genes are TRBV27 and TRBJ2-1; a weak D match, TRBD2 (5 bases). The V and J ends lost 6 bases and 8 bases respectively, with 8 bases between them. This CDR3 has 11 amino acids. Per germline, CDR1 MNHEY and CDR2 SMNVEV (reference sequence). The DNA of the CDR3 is TGTGCCAGCAGCCCCGGGGATGAGCAGTTCTTC. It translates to CASSPGDEQFF.

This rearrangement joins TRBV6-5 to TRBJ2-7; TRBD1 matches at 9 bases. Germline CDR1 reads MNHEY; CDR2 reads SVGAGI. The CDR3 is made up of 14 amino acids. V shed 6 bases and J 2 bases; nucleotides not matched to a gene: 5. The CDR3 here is CASSRQGGAYEQYF. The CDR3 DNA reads TGTGCCAGCAGCCGACAGGGGGGCGCCTACGAGCAGTACTTC.

This CDR3 reads CASSLFASGMGVRETQYF. The CDR3 region has the DNA TGTGCCAGCAGTTTATTCGCTAGCGGGATGGGGGTCAGAGAGACCCAGTACTTC. The chain employs TRBV27 and TRBJ2-5, with 9 bases fitting TRBD2. CDR3 length: 18 amino acids. The V gene's germline CDR1 is MNHEY and CDR2 SMNVEV (reference sequence). V trimming: 1 base; J trimming: 4 bases; junction bases outside the gene matches: 13.

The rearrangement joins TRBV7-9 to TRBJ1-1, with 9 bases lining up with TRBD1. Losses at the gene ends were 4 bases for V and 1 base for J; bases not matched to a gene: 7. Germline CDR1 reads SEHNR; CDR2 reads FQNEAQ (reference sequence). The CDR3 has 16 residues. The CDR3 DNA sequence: TGTGCCAGCAGCTATACCCCGGGACAGGGGAACACTGAAGCTTTCTTT. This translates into CASSYTPGQGNTEAFF.